This T cell receptor (beta chain) emerged from a study of blood T cell repertoires in COVID-19. CDR3 length: 16 amino acids. Germline trimming cut 5 bases from V and 2 bases from J; bases unmatched to any gene: 6. In germline, CDR1 is SGHAT, CDR2 FQDESV (reference sequence). Clones were read by immunoSEQ multiplex PCR, and TCRdb kept only the in-frame ones, dropping some. This table holds approximately 330,000 clones, roughly 86% found once. The clonotype originates from a man under 40 with COVID-19, enrolled during active disease. The chain links TRBV11-1 to TRBJ2-3, with 11 bases matching TRBD2. Sequencing was carried out using peripheral blood. CDR3 in DNA: TGTGCCAGCAGCAAACTAGCGGGAGCCTTCACAGATACGCAGTATTTT. It translates to CASSKLAGAFTDTQYF.